Listed here is a single T cell receptor (beta chain). This study enrolled people aged roughly 18 to 89 from about 24 US geographic areas. Researchers sorted participants into cohorts using their self-reported clinical history. Authors' methods: Estimation of nucleated cell counts was performed using reference gene primer amplification. Only in-frame clones appear in the TCRdb table, and some are missing; sequencing was by immunoSEQ multiplex PCR. V and J calls and clone size are those listed in that table; D and trimming were worked out from the DNA. The sample holds about 390,000 clones; around nine tenths are singletons and the top ten take roughly 10%. The CDR3 is made up of 13 amino acids. Germline V CDR1 and CDR2: MDHEN, SYDVKM. V lost 7 bases, J lost 6 bases, and 7 bases stayed unmatched. These data originate in a study of blood T cell repertoires in COVID-19. Whole-study context: The United States, Italy and Spain provided the acute and convalescent COVID-19 samples.

The receptor comes from a woman aged 50 to 60 who had recovered from COVID-19. The J gene is TRBJ2-3, the V gene TRBV28; 7 positions agree with TRBD1. Specimen: PBMCs or T cells enriched from blood (not recorded which). CDR3 sequence (DNA): TGTGCCAGCAACGGACAGGTTGTGGATACGCAGTATTTT. Protein: CASNGQVVDTQYF.